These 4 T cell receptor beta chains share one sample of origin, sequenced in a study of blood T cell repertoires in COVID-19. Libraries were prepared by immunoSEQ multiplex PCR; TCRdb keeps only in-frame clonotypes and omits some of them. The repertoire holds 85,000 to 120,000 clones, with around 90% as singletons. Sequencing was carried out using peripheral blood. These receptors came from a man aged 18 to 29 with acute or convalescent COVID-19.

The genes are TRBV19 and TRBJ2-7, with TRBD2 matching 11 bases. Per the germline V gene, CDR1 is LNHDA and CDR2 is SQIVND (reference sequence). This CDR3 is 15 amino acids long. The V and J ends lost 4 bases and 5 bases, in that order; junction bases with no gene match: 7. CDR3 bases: TGTGCCAGTAGTAAATTCCTAGCGGGAGGTAACGAGCAGTACTTC. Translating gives CASSKFLAGGNEQYF. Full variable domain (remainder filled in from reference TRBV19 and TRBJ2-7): DGGITQSPKYLFRKEGQNVTLSCEQNLNHDAMYWYRQDPGQGLRLIYYSQIVNDFQKGDIAEGYSVSREKKESFPLTVTSAQKNPTAFYLCASSKFLAGGNEQYFGPGTRLTVT.

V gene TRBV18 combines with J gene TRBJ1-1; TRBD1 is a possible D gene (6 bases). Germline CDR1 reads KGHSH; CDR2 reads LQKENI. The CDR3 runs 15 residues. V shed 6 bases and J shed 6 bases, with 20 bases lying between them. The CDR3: CASSPERQDGSEAFF. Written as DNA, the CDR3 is TGTGCCAGCTCCCCAGAGAGACAGGATGGCTCTGAAGCTTTCTTT.

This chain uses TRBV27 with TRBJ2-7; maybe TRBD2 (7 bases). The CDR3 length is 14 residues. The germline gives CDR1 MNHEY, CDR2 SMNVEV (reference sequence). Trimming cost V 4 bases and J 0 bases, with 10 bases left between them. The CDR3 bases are TGTGCCAGCAGTTGGGGGGGCGCCTCCTACGAGCAGTACTTC. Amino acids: CASSWGGASYEQYF.

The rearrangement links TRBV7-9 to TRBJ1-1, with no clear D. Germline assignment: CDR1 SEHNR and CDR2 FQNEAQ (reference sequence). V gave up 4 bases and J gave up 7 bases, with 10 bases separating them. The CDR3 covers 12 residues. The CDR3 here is CASSSLLYEAFF. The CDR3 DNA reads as TGTGCCAGCAGCTCCCTATTGTATGAAGCTTTCTTT.